This entry features one TCR beta chain sequence. Its antigen is still unknown. Alongside a J-beta primer mix, a sample-barcoded 5' primer served in a second PCR lasting roughly 6 to 11 cycles. Using its own MiXCR run on the 5' RACE reads, TCRdb lists one record per CDR3 protein. The sample lists approximately 800,000 distinct CDR3 sequences, more than 45% occurring once. The sample originates from a study of blood T cells in healthy people across ages. Study-wide results and limits: Unsorted PBMCs ruled out conclusive naive versus antigen-experienced comparison. There was a strong correlation between TCR beta diversity and naive T cell percentage.

Drawing of peripheral blood yielded about 10 milliliters from each donor. Trimming took off 6 bases at V and 2 bases at J, with 10 bases between the two ends. Per germline, CDR1 SGHTA and CDR2 FQGNSA. There are 13 residues in the CDR3. This receptor was taken from a man aged 25 to 45 in good health. The chain couples TRBV7-2 to TRBJ2-5; D is ambiguous. Specimen: blood. The CDR3 region has the DNA TGTGCCAGCAGGAACCCCGGGCAAGAGACCCAGTACTTC. This codes for CASRNPGQETQYF.